Listed here is a single T cell receptor beta chain. Germline loops: CDR1 SGDLS, CDR2 YYNGEE. The CDR3 loop spans 13 amino acids. Losses at the gene ends were 3 bases for V and 5 bases for J; bases not matched to a gene: 5. The data stem from a study of CD8 T cells in Susac syndrome. CD8+ and CD4+ blood T cells underwent TCR beta sequencing. Isolation of CD8+ and CD4+ T cells was performed negatively, whereas enrichment of TEMRA cells was done by FACS. RNA, at about 0.45 to 1 ug, was reverse transcribed with random hexamers. TCRdb ran MiXCR on the immunoSEQ multiplex PCR reads and lists one entry per CDR3 protein. The profile shows 100,000 to 150,000 distinct CDR3 sequences, around 96% of them singletons.

What was sequenced was CD8+ T cells from PBMCs. This TCR was sampled from a human donor with Susac syndrome. This chain links TRBV9 with TRBJ2-7; 7 nucleotides align to TRBD1. CDR3 DNA: TGTGCCAGCAGCGAGAACAGGGGAAACGAGCAGTACTTC. Amino acids: CASSENRGNEQYF.